This TCR beta chain was found in a study of T cell repertoires in cytomegalovirus infection. In TCRdb, the reads were re-called with MiXCR into one record per CDR3 protein. Among a few hundred thousand distinct CDR3 sequences listed, about 35% were seen once. This clonotype was observed a handful of times. The antigen is undetermined. V shed 4 bases and J 0 bases; nucleotides not matched to a gene: 14. CDR1 is MGHRA and CDR2 is YSYEKL in the germline V gene. This CDR3 contains 19 residues. The TCR sequence derives from a human donor in good health (CMV status not recorded). Some clones in this sample may be carry-over from other donors' samples. The sample here was cultured PBMCs, taken from culture after CMV antigen stimulation. The chain links TRBV4-1 to TRBJ2-5; 10 bases map to TRBD2. The CDR3 DNA is TGCGCCAGCAGCCTACGTACGAAGGGCACTAGCGGGGACCAAGAGACCCAGTACTTC. Protein product: CASSLRTKGTSGDQETQYF.